This T cell receptor (beta chain) was sequenced for a study of blood T cell repertoires in COVID-19. Germline-derived CDR1 and CDR2 are SGHRS and YFSETQ. The ends lost 4 bases at V and 5 bases at J; junction bases unmatched: 9. The CDR3 runs 15 residues. Across fewer than 25 US areas, participants ranged in age from 18 to 89 years. This clone was detected once. Profiling relied on immunoSEQ multiplex PCR, and the TCRdb table lists in-frame clones only, not all of them. This sample has over 250,000 clones; roughly 86% occur once, and the top ten carry less than 2%. The specimen was PBMCs or T cells enriched from blood (not recorded which). This clonotype originated in a woman aged 55-69 years who had recovered from COVID-19. The gene calls are TRBV5-1 and TRBJ2-7; TRBD2 aligns across 10 bases. CDR3 protein: CASSPPSGGRDEQYF. The CDR3 DNA follows: TGCGCCAGCAGCCCACCTAGCGGGGGCAGGGACGAGCAGTACTTC.